This T cell receptor beta chain was sequenced during a study of shared clonotypes between healthy human individuals. Study conclusions and caveats: A small donor pool kept down the genetic and exposure-history diversity that was represented. Despite large depth, rarefaction showed incomplete sorted-subset sequencing.

The naive CD8 subset, CD45RO-negative cells positively selected for CCR7, excluded terminally differentiated effector memory CD45RA+ cells. V shed 5 bases and J 8 bases; nucleotides not matched to a gene: 12. Per the germline V gene, CDR1 is SGHAT and CDR2 is FQNNGV. The CDR3 spans 15 residues. Turning to this clone: The antigen is unknown.

Using about 220 ng DNA, approximately 30,000 T cell genomes, the sorted-subset replicate PCRs were run. Produced via immunoSEQ multiplex PCR; TCRdb's table is partial and in-frame only. The sample yields millions of clones, approximately 94% seen once. The sequenced sample consisted of naive CD8+ T cells sorted from blood. The genes are TRBV11-2 and TRBJ2-1; 7 bases are shared with TRBD2. The TCR sequence derives from a man aged 18 to 35 in good health. CDR3 protein: CASSPNTGTNDEQFF. CDR3 nucleotides: TGTGCCAGCAGCCCGAATACCGGGACTAATGATGAGCAGTTCTTC.